The rows below give T cell receptor beta chains drawn from one sample of a study of blood T cell repertoires in COVID-19. Data came from immunoSEQ multiplex PCR; TCRdb stores just in-frame clones and leaves some out. The profile shows around 180,000 clones, around 90% of them singletons. The sample consisted of peripheral blood. The receptors were sampled from a man aged 55 to 70 with acute or convalescent COVID-19. The CDR3 runs from the conserved cysteine through the conserved F or W. Fields, in order: clone size, J gene, D gene, V gene, CDR3 protein, CDR3 DNA. A D gene is named only where the DNA matches it firmly. Some rows have no size entry. The others give once, few or many, or a class for an expanded clone.

size: NA; J: TRBJ1-2; D: TRBD1; V: TRBV7-9; CDR3: CASSSTTEQGAEGYTF; DNA: TGTGCCAGCAGCTCAACGACGGAACAGGGGGCGGAGGGCTACACCTTC
size: NA; J: TRBJ2-5; D: NA; V: TRBV6-6; CDR3: CASSYAQQGFWETQYF; DNA: TGTGCCAGCAGTTACGCACAGCAGGGGTTTTGGGAGACCCAGTACTTC
size: NA; J: TRBJ2-7; D: TRBD1; V: TRBV20-1; CDR3: CSASLQGVSYEQYF; DNA: TGCAGTGCTAGTTTACAGGGGGTTTCCTACGAGCAGTACTTC
size: NA; J: TRBJ2-3; D: NA; V: TRBV19; CDR3: CASIERGEDTQYF; DNA: TGTGCCAGTATAGAAAGGGGCGAAGATACGCAGTATTTT
size: NA; J: TRBJ1-6; D: TRBD1; V: TRBV11-3; CDR3: CASSLGQPIGNSPLHF; DNA: TGTGCCAGCAGCTTGGGACAGCCAATTGGGAATTCACCCCTCCACTTT
size: NA; J: TRBJ1-5; D: TRBD1; V: TRBV23-1; CDR3: CASSQPTGTGKGQPQHF; DNA: TGCGCCAGCAGTCAGCCCACCGGGACAGGGAAGGGTCAGCCCCAGCATTTT
size: NA; J: TRBJ1-6; D: TRBD1; V: TRBV15; CDR3: CATSRDTGAVTLHF; DNA: TGTGCCACCAGCAGAGACACAGGGGCGGTAACCCTCCACTTT
size: NA; J: TRBJ1-3; D: NA; V: TRBV4-3; CDR3: CASSQDWGGVAGNTIYF; DNA: TGCGCCAGCAGCCAAGATTGGGGGGGGGTAGCCGGAAACACCATATATTTT
size: NA; J: TRBJ1-5; D: TRBD1; V: TRBV5-6; CDR3: CASSTRQGLSGNQPQHF; DNA: TGTGCCAGCAGCACAAGACAGGGACTCTCCGGCAATCAGCCCCAGCATTTT
size: NA; J: TRBJ2-5; D: NA; V: TRBV6-5; CDR3: CASSYSEDSQETQYF; DNA: TGTGCCAGCAGTTACTCCGAGGACAGCCAAGAGACCCAGTACTTC
size: once; J: TRBJ2-2; D: TRBD1; V: TRBV19; CDR3: CASQDRDRTGELFF; DNA: TGTGCCAGTCAAGACAGGGACAGGACCGGGGAGCTGTTTTTT
size: NA; J: TRBJ1-2; D: TRBD1; V: TRBV12-3/TRBV12-4; CDR3: CASSRDRGYGYTF; DNA: TGTGCCAGCAGTCGGGACAGGGGCTATGGCTACACCTTC
size: NA; J: TRBJ1-3; D: NA; V: TRBV6-6; CDR3: CASSPQRSSGNTIYF; DNA: TGTGCCAGCAGTCCCCAGCGGAGCTCTGGAAACACCATATATTTT
size: NA; J: TRBJ2-3; D: NA; V: TRBV7-2; CDR3: CASSLKSPSTDTQYF; DNA: TGTGCCAGCAGCTTAAAAAGCCCTAGCACAGATACGCAGTATTTT
size: NA; J: TRBJ2-5; D: TRBD2; V: TRBV5-1; CDR3: CASTSAGSGRARETQYF; DNA: TGCGCCAGCACCTCAGCCGGAAGCGGGAGGGCGAGGGAGACCCAGTACTTC
size: NA; J: TRBJ1-2; D: NA; V: TRBV4-1; CDR3: CASSQDSRDSYGYTF; DNA: TGCGCCAGCAGCCAAGATTCGCGGGATTCCTATGGCTACACCTTC
size: NA; J: TRBJ2-7; D: TRBD1; V: TRBV5-4; CDR3: CASSWRTGSYEQYF; DNA: TGTGCCAGCAGCTGGCGGACAGGGTCCTACGAGCAGTACTTC
size: NA; J: TRBJ1-2; D: TRBD1; V: TRBV5-4; CDR3: CASSQGQGNFYGYTF; DNA: TGTGCCAGCAGCCAAGGACAGGGAAATTTCTATGGCTACACCTTC
size: NA; J: TRBJ2-3; D: TRBD1; V: TRBV9; CDR3: CASSAPLRGQNTDTQYF; DNA: TGTGCCAGCAGCGCGCCCCTCAGGGGGCAAAACACAGATACGCAGTATTTT
size: NA; J: TRBJ2-7; D: NA; V: TRBV7-9; CDR3: CASSLPGSEQYF; DNA: TGTGCCAGCAGCCTCCCAGGGTCCGAGCAGTACTTC
size: NA; J: TRBJ1-1; D: TRBD1; V: TRBV6-2/TRBV6-3; CDR3: CASSHNRGRFGNTEAFF; DNA: TGTGCCAGCAGTCACAACAGGGGGCGATTCGGGAACACTGAAGCTTTCTTT
size: few; J: TRBJ1-1; D: TRBD1; V: TRBV27; CDR3: CASSLGTGIMNTEAFF; DNA: TGTGCCAGCTCATTGGGGACAGGCATTATGAACACTGAAGCTTTCTTT
size: NA; J: TRBJ1-2; D: NA; V: TRBV3-1/TRBV3-2; CDR3: CASSQAWTDHGYTF; DNA: TGTGCCAGCAGCCAAGCTTGGACAGACCATGGCTACACCTTC
size: NA; J: TRBJ2-2; D: NA; V: TRBV12-3/TRBV12-4; CDR3: CASSLSSGELFF; DNA: TGTGCCAGCAGTTTGTCCTCCGGGGAGCTGTTTTTT
size: NA; J: TRBJ1-6; D: NA; V: TRBV6-2/TRBV6-3; CDR3: CASSYSMGSGSPLHF; DNA: TGTGCCAGCAGTTACTCGATGGGGAGTGGCTCACCCCTCCACTTT
size: NA; J: TRBJ1-1; D: NA; V: TRBV30; CDR3: CACLYTEAFF; DNA: TGTGCCTGTCTTTACACTGAAGCTTTCTTT
size: few; J: TRBJ1-2; D: NA; V: TRBV5-8; CDR3: CASSLDPGGGYTF; DNA: TGTGCCAGCAGCTTGGATCCAGGTGGAGGCTACACCTTC
size: few; J: TRBJ1-6; D: NA; V: TRBV6-5; CDR3: CASSYPNSPLHF; DNA: TGTGCCAGCAGTTACCCGAATTCACCCCTCCACTTT
size: NA; J: TRBJ1-4; D: NA; V: TRBV6-5; CDR3: CASRAGGGKLFF; DNA: TGTGCCAGCAGGGCCGGGGGGGGAAAACTGTTTTTT
size: NA; J: TRBJ2-7; D: NA; V: TRBV29-1; CDR3: CSVVQSPGTNIYEQYF; DNA: TGCAGCGTTGTACAAAGCCCCGGGACAAATATCTACGAGCAGTACTTC
size: once; J: TRBJ2-2; D: TRBD2; V: TRBV30; CDR3: CAWTAWAGEAGELFF; DNA: TGTGCCTGGACTGCTTGGGCGGGGGAGGCCGGGGAGCTGTTTTTT
size: NA; J: TRBJ2-7; D: NA; V: TRBV7-6; CDR3: CASSHASGDNEQYF; DNA: TGTGCCAGCAGCCATGCTTCAGGGGACAACGAGCAGTACTTC
size: few; J: TRBJ1-1; D: TRBD1; V: TRBV9; CDR3: CASSTSGGYTEAFF; DNA: TGTGCCAGCAGCACTTCAGGGGGCTACACTGAAGCTTTCTTT
size: NA; J: TRBJ2-5; D: TRBD2; V: TRBV5-6; CDR3: CASSQTSGGQETQYF; DNA: TGTGCCAGCAGCCAGACTAGCGGGGGGCAAGAGACCCAGTACTTC
size: NA; J: TRBJ2-4; D: NA; V: TRBV10-3; CDR3: CAISEPNPLAKNIQYF; DNA: TGTGCCATCAGTGAGCCTAATCCTCTAGCCAAAAACATTCAGTACTTC
size: once; J: TRBJ1-6; D: NA; V: TRBV19; CDR3: CASSIPGGSGSPLHF; DNA: TGTGCCAGTAGTATACCGGGGGGGAGTGGTTCACCCCTCCACTTT
size: NA; J: TRBJ2-1; D: NA; V: TRBV5-5; CDR3: CASSRDISSYNEQFF; DNA: TGTGCCAGCAGCCGGGACATAAGCTCCTACAATGAGCAGTTCTTC
size: NA; J: TRBJ1-1; D: NA; V: TRBV11-2; CDR3: CASSFRADREKAFF; DNA: TGTGCCAGCAGCTTTAGGGCCGACAGAGAAAAAGCTTTCTTT
size: NA; J: TRBJ1-2; D: TRBD1; V: TRBV28; CDR3: CASSGQGGGGYTF; DNA: TGTGCCAGCAGCGGACAGGGGGGAGGCGGCTACACCTTC
size: few; J: TRBJ1-1; D: NA; V: TRBV19; CDR3: CASSIDRGSEAFF; DNA: TGTGCCAGTAGTATAGATCGTGGGAGTGAAGCTTTCTTT
size: NA; J: TRBJ2-5; D: NA; V: TRBV5-1; CDR3: CASSLGAANPTQETQYF; DNA: TGCGCCAGCAGCCTGGGGGCAGCTAACCCGACCCAAGAGACCCAGTACTTC
size: once; J: TRBJ2-5; D: TRBD2; V: TRBV9; CDR3: CASCVAARGGQETQYF; DNA: TGTGCCAGCTGCGTAGCTGCGCGGGGGGGACAAGAGACCCAGTACTTC
size: once; J: TRBJ2-1; D: TRBD1; V: TRBV5-6; CDR3: CASSFGQGMSNEQFF; DNA: TGTGCCAGCAGCTTCGGACAGGGGATGAGCAATGAGCAGTTCTTC
size: NA; J: TRBJ2-1; D: NA; V: TRBV24-1; CDR3: CATSDPTYEQFF; DNA: TGTGCCACCAGTGATCCTACTTATGAGCAGTTCTTC
size: NA; J: TRBJ1-1; D: TRBD1; V: TRBV30; CDR3: CAWRDRGDTEAFF; DNA: TGTGCCTGGCGGGACAGGGGGGACACTGAAGCTTTCTTT